This T cell receptor beta chain was recovered during a study of T cell responses to AZD1222 COVID-19 vaccine (dated by TCRdb to about 2021). For the study in its entirety: TCR sequencing covered fewer than 250 trial participants: 207 given two doses of AZD1222 and 26 given two doses of MenACWY control vaccine. Trial participants were enrolled into age subgroups of 18-55, 56-69 and 70-plus years, which contained around 140, 26 and 57 TCR-sequenced participants, respectively. Paper-wide results and their limitations: In the small 56-69-year group, the increase in depth fell short of significance, most likely because of low power. No day 14 peak-response samples were available, so repertoires were characterized only after the peak T cell response. Nearly half of unique spike-specific TCRs reportedly recognized epitopes outside regions mutated in the B.1.351 and B.1.1.7 variants. Conclusions about previously exposed vaccinees were limited because only five to seven AZD1222 recipients were SARS-CoV-2 seropositive at baseline. Participants were mostly white British and included more females than males, and it was suggested by the authors that clonal diversity may have been underestimated. After two AZD1222 doses, both the breadth and the depth of spike-specific TCRs were significantly higher than at day 0 and than in MenACWY recipients. The vaccine-associated CD4 TCRs covered the entire spike protein, and the dominant responses fell in regions 160-218 and 743-854.

The CDR3 regions of human TCRbeta chains were analyzed by immunosequencing. The published analysis was carried out like this. Repertoire TCRs were checked for matches against a reference library of SARS-CoV-2-specific TCRs that had been generated using the MIRA antigen-specificity platform. Breadth meant the fraction of unique TCRs that were SARS-CoV-2-associated, whereas depth meant the fraction of total T cells that were SARS-CoV-2-associated. Using the MIRA data, every spike-specific TCR was mapped to the spike region that the TCR reacted to and assigned to either a CD4 or a CD8 class. Log10-transformed breadth and depth values were compared by one-way ANOVA with Sidak's multiple comparisons tests. TCRdb took this table from immuneACCESS and kept in-frame rearrangements with V and J called. Such tables lack part of the clones; where checked against another copy, unresolved V genes explain under half of the gap, and the rest is unexplained. Clone size and the V and J calls come from that table; the DNA yielded D and trimming. Within this sample are 110,000 or so clones, with approximately 90% of them counted one time only. About 6% of the sample is held by the ten biggest clonotypes.

The sample's time point label is to be understood as: about 28 days (+/-7) after the second vaccine dose. AZD1222 recipients with second doses at about 4 weeks or about 12 weeks were pooled, because spike-specific TCR depth and breadth did not differ between schedules. Vaccinee samples were obtained from the UK trials COV001 and COV002, which included a single-blind randomized controlled phase 2/3 trial of AZD1222 (ChAdOx1 nCoV-19) in healthy adults. For TCRbeta chain sequencing, PBMC samples were collected from trial participants at day 0 and at day 28 after the second dose. Note on this clone: The target of this receptor is not known. Base qualities are not provided; no much larger clone lies one nucleotide away.

The CDR3, from cysteine to phenylalanine, totals 12 residues. Of all the DNA, just the CDR3 is kept, 36 bases in frame from base 1. From a lookup of the germline V gene, CDR1 and CDR2 are MGHDK and SYGVNS. V lost 8 bases and J lost 11 bases, and the count of bases not matched to a germline gene is 7. The sequence links TRBV25-1 to TRBJ2-2; TRBD1 matches 8 bases in the middle. The source is an adult who received the AZD1222 COVID-19 vaccine. Material: peripheral blood, obtained 28 days after the second AZD1222 dose. This receptor carries the CDR3 CASFSDRGELFF. The DNA reads TGTGCCAGCTTTTCCGACAGGGGCGAGCTGTTTTTT.